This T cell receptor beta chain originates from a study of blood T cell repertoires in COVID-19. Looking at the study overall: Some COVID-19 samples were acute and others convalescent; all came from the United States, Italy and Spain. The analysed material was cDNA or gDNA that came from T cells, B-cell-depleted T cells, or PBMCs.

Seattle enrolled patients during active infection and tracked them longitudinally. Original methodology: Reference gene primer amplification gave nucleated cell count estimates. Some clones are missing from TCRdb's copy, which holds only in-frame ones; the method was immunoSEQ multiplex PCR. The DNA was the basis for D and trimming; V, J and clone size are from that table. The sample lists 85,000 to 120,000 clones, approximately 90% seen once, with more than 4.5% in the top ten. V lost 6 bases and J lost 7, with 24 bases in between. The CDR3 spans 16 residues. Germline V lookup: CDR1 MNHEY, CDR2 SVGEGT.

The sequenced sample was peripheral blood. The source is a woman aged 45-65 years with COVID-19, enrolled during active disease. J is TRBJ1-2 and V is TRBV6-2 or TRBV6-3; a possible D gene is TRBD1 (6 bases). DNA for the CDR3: TGTGCCAGCAGGCCTGTCGCCGGCGGGGGGCTCGGTGGCTACACCTTC. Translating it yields CASRPVAGGGLGGYTF.